The 16 T cell receptor beta chains below come from one sample, sequenced in a study of control samples from healthy donors and cancer patients. Clones were read by immunoSEQ multiplex PCR, and TCRdb kept only the in-frame ones, dropping some. In the table there are about 110,000 clones, approximately 84% of which are singletons. The sample taken for sequencing was blood. Receptors were obtained from a man aged 18 to 29 in good health.

Of note for this clone: This sample includes further DNA sequences coding for the same CDR3. The rearrangement joins TRBV5-1 to TRBJ2-5; D is perhaps TRBD1 (5 bases). The CDR3 consists of 14 residues. V was pared by 0 bases and J by 5 bases, with 11 bases between. CDR1 SGHRS and CDR2 YFSETQ come from the germline V gene. CDR3 DNA sequence: TGCGCCAGCAGCTTGGGGCAGGGCGGCGAGACCCAGTACTTC. Translation: CASSLGQGGETQYF.

The chain recombines TRBV19 with TRBJ1-1; the D gene is possibly TRBD1 (5 bases). Germline CDR1 is LNHDA and CDR2 is SQIVND (reference sequence). This CDR3 has 13 residues. Trimming cost V 9 bases and J 6 bases, with 17 bases left between them. This chain's CDR3 is CASRQYIGAEAFF. The CDR3 coding sequence is TGTGCCAGCCGACAGTACATCGGCGCTGAAGCTTTCTTT.

The chain employs TRBV29-1 and TRBJ2-5; 8 nucleotides match TRBD1. With V trimmed by 6 bases and J by 3 bases, 6 bases remained unmatched. CDR3 length: 13 residues. Germline loops: CDR1 SQVTM, CDR2 ANQGSEA. Here the CDR3 reads CSVPGQGEETQYF. CDR3 DNA: TGCAGCGTGCCCGGACAGGGCGAAGAGACCCAGTACTTC.

This clone was seen only a few times. The rearrangement joins TRBV29-1 to TRBJ2-5; D is unresolved. Deletions cut 1 base from V and 6 bases from J, with 9 bases between. This CDR3 has 12 residues. The germline gives CDR1 SQVTM, CDR2 ANQGSEA. The chain's CDR3 is CSVEVAPKTQYF. The CDR3 DNA is TGCAGCGTTGAAGTCGCGCCGAAGACCCAGTACTTC.

The chain recombines TRBV7-9 with TRBJ2-7; D may be TRBD1 (6 bases). Deletions cut 0 bases from V and 1 base from J, with 13 bases between. Germline V lookup: CDR1 SEHNR, CDR2 FQNEAQ (reference sequence). This CDR3 comprises 16 residues. CDR3 nucleotides: TGTGCCAGCAGCTTAGCGCGCACAGGGTGGTCCTACGAGCAGTACTTC. Encoded protein: CASSLARTGWSYEQYF.

Note on this clone: An end of the junction differs from the germline gene, which may be a read error. This chain uses TRBV18 with TRBJ2-1; 7 bases match TRBD1. This CDR3 contains 18 residues. CDR1 and CDR2 (germline): KGHSH, LQKENI. For the CDR3, the DNA is TGTGCCAGCTCACCACGACCTGGGACAGTTCACTCCCACAATGAGCAGTTCTTC. Its protein product is CASSPRPGTVHSHNEQFF.

The chain employs TRBV19 and TRBJ2-3, with 10 nucleotides matching TRBD2. CDR3 size: 16 residues. Germline V gene data show CDR1 as LNHDA and CDR2 as SQIVND (reference sequence). Trimming removed 6 bases from V and 0 bases from J; junction bases left unmatched: 6. The CDR3 coding sequence is TGTGCCAGTAGCTCCCTAGCGGGGGCCAGCACAGATACGCAGTATTTT. Protein: CASSSLAGASTDTQYF.

The chain uses TRBV14 and TRBJ2-2; the D is unclear. V was cut by 0 bases and J by 3 bases, with 8 bases left in between. Germline CDR1 and CDR2: SGHDN and FVKESK. The CDR3 contains 15 residues. DNA of the CDR3: TGTGCCAGCAGCCAAGAAGGGATTTACACCGGGGAGCTGTTTTTT. This codes for CASSQEGIYTGELFF.

This chain links TRBV5-1 with TRBJ1-1; TRBD1 agrees at 11 bases. This CDR3 is built from 15 residues. Germline CDR1 is SGHRS and CDR2 is YFSETQ. J lost 10 bases, V lost 0 bases, and 8 bases had no gene match. The CDR3 loop is CASSLDHGQGARAFF. The CDR3 coding sequence is TGCGCCAGCAGCTTGGACCACGGACAGGGGGCGCGAGCTTTCTTT.

The chain joins TRBV10-3 to TRBJ2-4; maybe TRBD2 (5 bases). In germline, CDR1 is ENHRY, CDR2 SYGVKD. V was trimmed by 2 bases and J by 2 bases, leaving 16 bases between them. The CDR3 covers 17 residues. The CDR3 DNA is TGTGCCATCAGTGAGGCGCGTAGCGTGCTGTCCAAAAACATTCAGTACTTC. Its protein product is CAISEARSVLSKNIQYF.

The chain links TRBV6-2 or TRBV6-3 to TRBJ1-5; possible D gene TRBD1, 5 bases. V was pared by 4 bases and J by 0 bases, with 10 bases between. CDR3 length: 15 amino acids. Looked up from germline, CDR1 is MNHEY and CDR2 is SVGEGT. Here the CDR3 reads CASSWGRLSNQPQHF. The CDR3, as DNA: TGTGCCAGCAGTTGGGGGAGACTTAGCAATCAGCCCCAGCATTTT.

The V and J genes are TRBV11-2 and TRBJ2-4; TRBD1 is a possible D gene (6 bases). The germline V gene has CDR1 SGHAT and CDR2 FQNNGV. V was trimmed by 5 bases and J by 8 bases, leaving 25 bases between them. The length of the CDR3 is 17 residues. CDR3 in amino acids: CASSLGERRGGSDIQYF. Here the CDR3 DNA reads TGTGCCAGCAGCCTTGGAGAAAGGAGAGGGGGAAGTGACATTCAGTACTTC.

The chain employs TRBV7-9 and TRBJ2-3, with 13 bases lining up with TRBD2. This CDR3 is 19 amino acids long. Germline V lookup: CDR1 SEHNR, CDR2 FQNEAQ (reference sequence). J lost 10 bases, V lost 5 bases, and 21 bases had no gene match. The CDR3 DNA sequence: TGTGCCAGCAGCCCCCGTTACCGCGGATCCGGACTAGCGGGGGAAGCGCAGTATTTT. This codes for CASSPRYRGSGLAGEAQYF. Together with reference TRBV7-9 and TRBJ2-3, the CDR3 gives the full variable domain: DTGVSQNPRHKITKRGQNVTFRCDPISEHNRLYWYRQTLGQGPEFLTYFQNEAQLEKSRLLSDRFSAERPKGSFSTLEIQRTEQGDSAMYLCASSPRYRGSGLAGEAQYFGPGTRLTVL.

The chain carries TRBV25-1 and TRBJ1-1, with 7 bases lining up with TRBD1. CDR1 MGHDK and CDR2 SYGVNS come from the germline V gene. CDR3 size: 14 residues. Trimming cost V 1 base and J 5 bases; bases outside gene matches: 4. CDR3 DNA: TGTGCCAGCAGTGAATCGTCGGACAGGACTGAAGCTTTCTTT. It translates to CASSESSDRTEAFF.

The rearrangement joins TRBV3-1 (or the pseudogene TRBV3-2) to TRBJ2-3, with 7 bases identical to TRBD2. The CDR3 has 14 residues. Germline V CDR1 and CDR2: LGHDT, YNNKEL (reference sequence). Trimming at V came to 5 bases and at J to 6 bases, leaving 8 bases not matched to a gene. For the CDR3, the DNA is TGTGCCAGCAGCTCTCCGGGACTAAGGGATACGCAGTATTTT. Translating it yields CASSSPGLRDTQYF.

The J gene is TRBJ1-4, the V gene TRBV3-1 (or the pseudogene TRBV3-2); no clear D. The CDR3 contains 12 residues. The germline V gene encodes CDR1 LGHDT and CDR2 YNNKEL (reference sequence). The V gene lost 5 bases and the J gene lost 7 bases, with 8 bases spanning the gap. The CDR3 is CASSSGPEKLFF. The CDR3, as DNA: TGTGCCAGCAGCTCCGGTCCTGAAAAACTGTTTTTT.